The clone carrying this T cell receptor (beta chain) occurred many times. The antigen is undetermined. This entry comes from a study of T cells in Graves' hyperthyroidism and ophthalmopathy. Amplification yielded TCR beta CDR3 regions, with RNA transcripts as the source. Initially, a first-round RT-PCR of the TCR CDR3 employed the HTBI primer set. TCRdb analysed the multiplex PCR reads with MiXCR anew, one entry per CDR3 protein. Seen here are approximately 400,000 distinct CDR3 sequences, over 12% observed once, and the top ten hold 25% to 30%. Broader study findings: Ophthalmopathy was told apart from stable hyperthyroidism by a 13 V-J model.

Germline loops: CDR1 DFQATT, CDR2 SNEGSKA (reference sequence). The CDR3 loop spans 13 amino acids. Unmatched junction bases numbered 5, after V lost 4 bases and J lost 4 bases. The sequence was obtained from a man in his forties or fifties with Graves' ophthalmopathy. The sequenced sample consisted of blood. V usage is TRBV20-1 and J usage is TRBJ2-5, with 8 bases matching TRBD1. The CDR3 coding sequence is TGCAGTGCTATAGGACAGGGCTTAGAGACCCAGTACTTC. Protein: CSAIGQGLETQYF.